One and the same sample provided the 27 T cell receptor beta chains below, sequenced in a study of Ad26.COV2.S vaccination and SARS-CoV-2 variants. The data were produced by immunoSEQ multiplex PCR, yet TCRdb's version contains in-frame clones alone and is incomplete. This sample has a few hundred thousand clones, with around nine tenths found just once. Stated treatment: around 19 received Ad26.COV2.S at low or high dose, single or two shots; about 5 received placebo; per-sample allocation not given. Specimens were obtained on day 63 following the first vaccine or placebo injection. Source: peripheral blood, taken in a trial of Ad26.COV2.S vaccine versus placebo. The receptor source for this set is a person aged 18 to 65 who received the Ad26.COV2.S COVID-19 vaccine or a placebo.

The table lists this clone with a count of one. The chain carries TRBV19 and TRBJ2-7; no firm D call. The CDR3 contains 15 residues. Trimming stripped 0 bases from V and 0 bases from J, with 9 bases between. CDR1 and CDR2 (germline): LNHDA, SQIVND (reference sequence). The CDR3 loop reads CASSIDTYPSYEQYF. DNA for the CDR3: TGTGCCAGTAGTATAGACACTTACCCCTCCTACGAGCAGTACTTC. Looking up the rest from reference TRBV19 and TRBJ2-7 gives the full variable domain: DGGITQSPKYLFRKEGQNVTLSCEQNLNHDAMYWYRQDPGQGLRLIYYSQIVNDFQKGDIAEGYSVSREKKESFPLTVTSAQKNPTAFYLCASSIDTYPSYEQYFGPGTRLTVT.

V gene TRBV7-8 combines with J gene TRBJ2-2, with TRBD2 matching over 7 bases. Germline values: CDR1 SGHVS, CDR2 FQNEAQ. The V segment lost 4 bases and the J segment 5 bases; nucleotides outside the gene matches: 10. The CDR3 has 16 amino acids. CDR3 region: CASSSQERGVTGELFF. DNA for the CDR3: TGTGCCAGCAGCTCCCAGGAGCGGGGAGTTACCGGGGAGCTGTTTTTT.

The chain is built from TRBV7-9 and TRBJ1-5; D is possibly TRBD1 (5 bases). The CDR3 consists of 13 residues. Germline-derived CDR1 and CDR2 are SEHNR and FQNEAQ (reference sequence). V lost 4 bases to trimming and J lost 5 bases, with 9 bases between them. The CDR3 region has the DNA TGTGCCAGCAGCTCCGGGACGGATCAGCCCCAGCATTTT. This encodes CASSSGTDQPQHF.

The genes are TRBV30 and TRBJ1-6; 7 bases fit TRBD1. CDR3 length: 15 residues. Looked up from germline, CDR1 is GTSNPN and CDR2 is SVGIG (reference sequence). V trimming: 0 bases; J trimming: 7 bases; junction bases outside the gene matches: 6. Here the CDR3 reads CAWSVEQGRNSPLHF. The DNA for the CDR3 is TGTGCCTGGAGTGTAGAACAGGGGAGGAATTCACCCCTCCACTTT.

V usage is TRBV6-5 and J usage is TRBJ2-1; tentatively, D is TRBD1 (6 bases). Trimming left V 0 bases short and J 7 bases short, with 13 bases between. The CDR3 has 15 amino acids. Germline-derived CDR1 and CDR2 are MNHEY and SVGAGI. CDR3 residues: CASSYSMTGPNEQFF. Here the CDR3 DNA reads TGTGCCAGCAGTTACTCTATGACAGGTCCGAATGAGCAGTTCTTC.

This clone was seen a few times. This rearrangement joins TRBV6-6 to TRBJ2-1; 11 nucleotides line up with TRBD2. The CDR3 has 15 amino acids. From germline, CDR1 is MNHNY and CDR2 SVGAGI (reference sequence). The V segment lost 0 bases and the J segment 9 bases; nucleotides outside the gene matches: 4. The CDR3 DNA follows: TGTGCCAGCAGTTACTCGACTAGCGGGGTCTCTGAGCAGTTCTTC. It translates to CASSYSTSGVSEQFF.

The chain carries TRBV2 and TRBJ1-4, with D hard to call. Trimming left V 9 bases short and J 0 bases short, with 14 bases between. In germline, CDR1 is SNHLY, CDR2 FYNNEI. This CDR3 contains 15 residues. In DNA, the CDR3 is TGTGCCAGTAAACGAGCCGAGGCAACTAATGAAAAACTGTTTTTT. The encoded protein is CASKRAEATNEKLFF.

The chain employs TRBV13 and TRBJ2-7, with TRBD2 matching over 13 bases. CDR1 PRHDT and CDR2 FYEKMQ come from the germline V gene (reference sequence). CDR3 length: 15 amino acids. The ends lost 6 bases at V and 7 bases at J; junction bases unmatched: 9. CDR3 protein: CASSSQGLAGEEQYF. In nucleotides, the CDR3 is TGTGCCAGCAGTTCTCAAGGACTAGCGGGAGAGGAGCAGTACTTC.

The chain has TRBV7-8 and TRBJ2-5; tentative D call: TRBD2 (7 bases). There are 14 residues in the CDR3. The V end was cut by 5 bases, the J end by 4 bases, with 14 bases between. Germline V CDR1 and CDR2: SGHVS, FQNEAQ. The CDR3 coding sequence is TGTGCCAGCAGCCCGACGGGGGGCGGAGAGACCCAGTACTTC. Protein product: CASSPTGGGETQYF.

The chain combines TRBV6-5 with TRBJ1-6; 7 bases agree with TRBD1. The CDR3 runs to 15 residues. V lost 0 bases and J lost 10; bases outside the gene matches: 6. Germline values: CDR1 MNHEY, CDR2 SVGAGI. The CDR3 is CASSYSSRGNSPLHF. CDR3 sequence (DNA): TGTGCCAGCAGTTACTCGAGCAGGGGGAACTCACCCCTCCACTTT.

This clone was seen a single time. V is TRBV6-2 or TRBV6-3 and J is TRBJ1-2, with TRBD1 matching over 12 bases. V shed 0 bases, J shed 8 bases, and the junction held 4 bases outside the gene matches. CDR3 length: 15 residues. The germline V gene has CDR1 MNHEY and CDR2 SVGEGT. The CDR3, as DNA: TGTGCCAGCAGTTACTCGGGACAGGGGGCTGACGGCTACACCTTC. This encodes CASSYSGQGADGYTF.

The chain employs TRBV6-2 or TRBV6-3 and TRBJ1-6; D remains ambiguous. Germline V gene lookup returns CDR1 MNHEY and CDR2 SVGEGT. The V end was cut by 5 bases, the J end by 7 bases, with 15 bases between. The length of the CDR3 is 15 residues. CDR3 nucleotides: TGTGCCAGCAGTCCCCCGGGAGCCGGCAATTCACCCCTCCACTTT. Translating gives CASSPPGAGNSPLHF.

The DNA of the CDR3 is TGTGCCAGCAGCGATGACAGGGATGAGCAGTTCTTC. Protein product: CASSDDRDEQFF. The chain joins TRBV2 to TRBJ2-1, with 7 bases matching TRBD1. J lost 8 bases, V lost 6 bases, and 4 bases had no gene match. The germline V gene encodes CDR1 SNHLY and CDR2 FYNNEI. The CDR3 totals 12 residues.

V gene TRBV4-1 combines with J gene TRBJ2-7; D gene unclear. In germline, CDR1 is MGHRA, CDR2 YSYEKL. The CDR3 is made up of 16 amino acids. The germline V and J ends were trimmed by 0 bases and 2 bases, with 14 bases remaining between them. CDR3 sequence reads: CASSQESPPMAYEQYF. The DNA of the CDR3 is TGCGCCAGCAGCCAAGAAAGTCCCCCAATGGCCTACGAGCAGTACTTC.

The chain has TRBV3-1 (or the pseudogene TRBV3-2) and TRBJ2-3; 10 nucleotides line up with TRBD2. This CDR3 has 17 residues. Germline V gene sequence: CDR1 LGHDT, CDR2 YNNKEL (reference sequence). V dropped 4 bases and J dropped 0; count of bases not matched to a gene: 7. The CDR3 sequence is CASSRTSGSSSTDTQYF. Here the CDR3 DNA reads TGTGCCAGCAGCCGGACTAGCGGAAGCTCTAGCACAGATACGCAGTATTTT.

The CDR3 bases are TGTGCCTGGAGGGCAGGGAAAGGCTATGGCTACACCTTC. It is translated as CAWRAGKGYGYTF. The rearrangement joins TRBV30 to TRBJ1-2; D possibly corresponds to TRBD1 (5 bases). The length of the CDR3 is 13 residues. The ends were cut back, 3 bases at V and 4 bases at J, with 12 bases in the middle. CDR1 is GTSNPN and CDR2 is SVGIG in the germline V gene (reference sequence).

This chain links TRBV27 with TRBJ2-3, with 8 bases that match TRBD2. This CDR3 region has 18 residues. Germline V gene sequence: CDR1 MNHEY, CDR2 SMNVEV (reference sequence). V shed 5 bases, J shed 3 bases, and the junction held 16 bases outside the gene matches. The chain's CDR3 is CASSLLPGVSGITDTQYF. The CDR3 DNA reads TGTGCCAGCAGTCTTCTACCGGGGGTTAGCGGGATTACAGATACGCAGTATTTT.

This clone occurred once. This chain joins TRBV9 and TRBJ2-4; D may be TRBD2 (7 bases). Deletions cut 0 bases from V and 8 bases from J, with 12 bases between. Germline V gives CDR1 SGDLS, CDR2 YYNGEE. The CDR3 is 14 amino acids. CDR3 in DNA: TGTGCCAGCAGCGTAGACAGGGAGGGATACATTCAGTACTTC. Its translation: CASSVDREGYIQYF.

This chain uses TRBV30 with TRBJ1-1; D call uncertain. CDR3 length: 11 residues. CDR1 is GTSNPN, CDR2 SVGIG, per germline (reference sequence). Trimming took 0 bases from V and 10 from J, leaving 9 bases between them. CDR3 nucleotide sequence: TGTGCCTGGAGTGTACGTGGTACAGCTTTCTTT. Protein sequence: CAWSVRGTAFF.

In its sample, this clone was seen a few times. The V and J genes are TRBV4-3 and TRBJ2-2; D gene unclear. Germline CDR1 LGHNA, CDR2 YSLEER. V was shortened by 0 bases and J by 4 bases, with 9 bases between the two germline ends. The CDR3 consists of 15 residues. The CDR3 loop reads CASSQDNSFTGELFF. DNA for the CDR3: TGCGCCAGCAGCCAAGATAATAGTTTCACCGGGGAGCTGTTTTTT.

The gene calls are TRBV29-1 and TRBJ2-3; TRBD2 aligns across 12 bases. CDR1 and CDR2 from the germline V gene are SQVTM and ANQGSEA. V lost 5 bases and J lost 1; bases outside the gene matches: 10. This CDR3 contains 17 residues. The CDR3 DNA reads TGCAGCGTTACCCGACTAGCGGGAGTCGGGCGCACAGATACGCAGTATTTT. Translated, it gives CSVTRLAGVGRTDTQYF.

As concerns this clone: Different DNA sequences within this sample yield the same CDR3. This chain links TRBV9 with TRBJ2-3; D unclear. V shed 0 bases and J shed 4 bases, with 6 bases lying between them. Germline assignment: CDR1 SGDLS and CDR2 YYNGEE. The CDR3 runs to 13 residues. The CDR3 sequence: CASSVAGADTQYF. The DNA of the CDR3 is TGTGCCAGCAGCGTAGCGGGTGCAGATACGCAGTATTTT. Combining the CDR3 with reference TRBV9 and TRBJ2-3 gives the whole variable domain DSGVTQTPKHLITATGQRVTLRCSPRSGDLSVYWYQQSLDQGLQFLIQYYNGEERAKGNILERFSAQQFPDLHSELNLSSLELGDSALYFCASSVAGADTQYFGPGTRLTVL.

The V gene is TRBV4-3, the J gene TRBJ2-7; D remains unclear. V lost 1 base and J 3 bases, leaving 10 bases between the germline ends. The germline gives CDR1 LGHNA, CDR2 YSLEER. The CDR3 totals 14 residues. The CDR3 is CASSQVTGYYEQYF. In DNA, the CDR3 is TGCGCCAGCAGCCAAGTTACCGGGTACTACGAGCAGTACTTC.

CDR3 sequence: CASSQTPGTASSYEQYF. The CDR3 nucleotides read TGTGCCAGCAGCCAAACTCCCGGGACCGCCAGCTCCTACGAGCAGTACTTC. The chain links TRBV5-5 to TRBJ2-7; D is tentatively TRBD1 or TRBD2 (5 bases each). The V end lost 4 bases, the J end lost 0 bases, and 20 bases lay between the germline ends. This CDR3 has 17 residues. Germline assignment: CDR1 SGHKS and CDR2 YYEKEE (reference sequence).

This chain connects TRBV19 to TRBJ1-2, with D hard to call. Per the germline V gene, CDR1 is LNHDA and CDR2 is SQIVND (reference sequence). The CDR3 is made up of 13 amino acids. Deletions cut 3 bases from V and 4 bases from J, with 9 bases between. The CDR3, as DNA: TGTGCCAGTAGTATGATGATGGCCTATGGCTACACCTTC. Its protein is CASSMMMAYGYTF.

This chain uses TRBV28 with TRBJ1-2; 7 bases line up with TRBD1. V shed 5 bases, J shed 6 bases, and the junction held 12 bases outside the gene matches. CDR1 and CDR2 (germline): MDHEN, SYDVKM. CDR3 length equals 15 residues. As DNA, the CDR3 is TGTGCCAGCAGTCCGGGTGACAGGGTCCACCATGGCTACACCTTC. It encodes CASSPGDRVHHGYTF.

The V gene is TRBV7-2, the J gene TRBJ2-5; a weak D match, TRBD2 (6 bases). Germline loops: CDR1 SGHTA, CDR2 FQGNSA. V gave up 1 base and J gave up 5 bases, with 17 bases separating them. CDR3 size: 16 residues. CDR3: CASSLGSGGLRETQYF. The CDR3 nucleotides are TGTGCCAGCAGCTTAGGGTCCGGGGGTCTCCGGGAGACCCAGTACTTC.